Below are 9 T cell receptor beta chains sequenced from a single sample in a study of blood T cell repertoires in COVID-19. TCRdb keeps only in-frame clones here, not all; method: immunoSEQ multiplex PCR. Counted here are fewer than 250,000 clones, around 85% occurring once; the ten biggest clones make up around 10%. Input material: PBMCs or T cells enriched from blood (not recorded which). Receptors were obtained from a woman aged 45-60 years with acute COVID-19.

V and J are TRBV5-6 and TRBJ1-1; 9 bases are shared with TRBD1. This CDR3 has 15 residues. Losses at the gene ends were 2 bases for V and 1 base for J; bases not matched to a gene: 3. Germline CDR1 is SGHDT and CDR2 is YYEEEE. CDR3 coding DNA: TGTGCCAGCAGCTTCCCGGGACAGGGGAACACTGAAGCTTTCTTT. It codes for CASSFPGQGNTEAFF.

The J gene is TRBJ2-5, the V gene TRBV7-9; D is unresolved. The V gene's germline CDR1 is SEHNR and CDR2 FQNEAQ (reference sequence). With 5 bases removed from V and 2 bases from J, the gap between germline ends came to 12 bases. This CDR3 spans 14 amino acids. This chain's CDR3 is CASSHALRQETQYF. In DNA, the CDR3 is TGTGCCAGCAGCCACGCACTACGGCAAGAGACCCAGTACTTC.

The chain couples TRBV30 to TRBJ1-2; tentatively, D is TRBD1 (6 bases). V lost 7 bases and J lost 4, with 19 bases in between. Germline V gene sequence: CDR1 GTSNPN, CDR2 SVGIG (reference sequence). The CDR3 sequence is 14 residues long. The CDR3 coding sequence is TGTGCCTTCGGTGGGGCAGGGGTCCCCTATGGCTACACCTTC. It translates to CAFGGAGVPYGYTF.

The chain uses TRBV9 and TRBJ2-7; D might be TRBD1 (5 bases). Trimming removed 5 bases from V and 1 base from J, with 13 bases in between. The CDR3 is 14 amino acids. In germline, CDR1 is SGDLS, CDR2 YYNGEE. The CDR3 sequence is CASSIGAESYEQYF. Here the CDR3 DNA reads TGTGCCAGCAGTATTGGGGCGGAGTCCTACGAGCAGTACTTC.

This clone was seen a handful of times. The chain recombines TRBV4-3 with TRBJ2-2; 10 nucleotides align to TRBD2. Germline V lookup: CDR1 LGHNA, CDR2 YSLEER. This CDR3 has 15 amino acids. V gave up 1 base and J gave up 5 bases; unmatched junction bases: 1. CDR3 amino acids: CASSQGTSGTGELFF. The CDR3 DNA follows: TGCGCCAGCAGCCAAGGGACTAGCGGTACCGGGGAGCTGTTTTTT.

This CDR3 reads CASRRHGSYGYTF. The DNA for the CDR3 is TGTGCCAGCCGTCGACACGGGAGCTATGGCTACACCTTC. This chain links TRBV27 with TRBJ1-2; D gene unclear. Per germline, CDR1 MNHEY and CDR2 SMNVEV (reference sequence). Between the trimmed V and J ends, which lost 8 bases and 4 bases, there was a span of 14 bases. The CDR3 loop spans 13 amino acids.

This clone has just a few counts. The rearrangement joins TRBV6-2 or TRBV6-3 to TRBJ2-1, with 7 bases identical to TRBD2. CDR1 and CDR2 from the germline V gene are MNHEY and SVGEGT. This CDR3 is built from 14 residues. J gave up 6 bases and V 4 bases, and 6 bases lay outside the gene matches. The CDR3 DNA reads as TGTGCCAGCAGTTGGGGGGGTGCGGCCAATGAGCAGTTCTTC. Residues: CASSWGGAANEQFF.

The chain couples TRBV7-8 to TRBJ1-5; maybe TRBD1 (5 bases). The CDR3 sequence is 16 residues long. V dropped 1 base and J dropped 2 bases, with 12 bases sitting between them. Per germline, CDR1 SGHVS and CDR2 FQNEAQ. CDR3 region: CASSLVGGGGNQPQHF. CDR3 bases: TGTGCCAGCAGCTTAGTGGGCGGGGGTGGCAATCAGCCCCAGCATTTT.

CDR3 amino acids: CASSTDRGGGEKLFF. CDR3 coding DNA: TGTGCCAGCAGCACCGACAGGGGAGGGGGTGAAAAACTGTTTTTT. The chain links TRBV5-6 to TRBJ1-4; TRBD1 agrees at 8 bases. The length of the CDR3 is 15 residues. Germline V gene sequence: CDR1 SGHDT, CDR2 YYEEEE. V lost 4 bases, J lost 7 bases, and 9 bases stayed unmatched.